The rows below give T cell receptor beta chains drawn from one sample of a study of blood T cell repertoires in COVID-19. The method was immunoSEQ multiplex PCR; TCRdb's version includes in-frame clones alone and lacks a portion of them. Altogether some 110,000 clones are present, 75% to 85% being singletons, with the ten largest covering 7% to 9%. The sequencing input was peripheral blood. The receptors stem from a man between 70 and 80 years old with acute or convalescent COVID-19. Both conserved end residues are part of each CDR3. A D gene is named only where the DNA matches it firmly. Expanded clones get a size class; other rows say once, few or many, or leave the size out.

J: TRBJ2-1; V: TRBV28; D: -; size: -; CDR3: CASSLGAVPEQFF; DNA: TGTGCCAGCAGCCTGGGGGCCGTACCAGAGCAGTTCTTC
J: TRBJ2-7; V: TRBV5-1; D: -; size: once; CDR3: CASSASNYEQYF; DNA: TGCGCCAGCAGCGCTAGCAACTACGAGCAGTACTTC
J: TRBJ1-3; V: TRBV2; D: -; size: -; CDR3: CASSPFRGALGNTIYF; DNA: TGTGCCAGCAGCCCCTTTCGGGGGGCGCTTGGAAACACCATATATTTT
J: TRBJ1-3; V: TRBV1; D: -; size: -; CDR3: CTSSQPDSGGNTIYF; DNA: TGCACCAGCAGCCAGCCGGACTCGGGGGGAAACACCATATATTTT
J: TRBJ2-2; V: TRBV29-1; D: -; size: -; CDR3: CSASPAPGVPGELFF; DNA: TGCAGCGCCTCCCCAGCTCCAGGGGTTCCCGGGGAGCTGTTTTTT
J: TRBJ1-4; V: TRBV10-3; D: -; size: -; CDR3: CAIKGQVRGGNEKLFF; DNA: TGTGCCATCAAGGGGCAAGTCCGAGGTGGTAATGAAAAACTGTTTTTT
J: TRBJ2-2; V: TRBV13; D: -; size: -; CDR3: CASGSPKRGTGELFF; DNA: TGTGCCAGCGGATCTCCAAAAAGGGGGACCGGGGAGCTGTTTTTT
J: TRBJ1-2; V: TRBV9; D: TRBD1; size: -; CDR3: CASSPQGARNYGYTF; DNA: TGTGCCAGCAGCCCCCAGGGGGCGAGGAACTATGGCTACACCTTC
J: TRBJ1-3; V: TRBV5-4; D: -; size: -; CDR3: CASSFGRPGSSGNTIYF; DNA: TGTGCCAGCAGCTTCGGGCGGCCGGGGAGTTCTGGAAACACCATATATTTT
J: TRBJ1-5; V: TRBV3-1/TRBV3-2; D: -; size: -; CDR3: CASSQATVSNQPQHF; DNA: TGTGCCAGCAGCCAAGCTACGGTAAGCAATCAGCCCCAGCATTTT
J: TRBJ2-7; V: TRBV28; D: -; size: few; CDR3: CASSRANPYEQYF; DNA: TGTGCCAGCAGTAGAGCGAACCCCTACGAGCAGTACTTC
J: TRBJ1-6; V: TRBV9; D: -; size: once; CDR3: CASSVEAGSSYNSPLHF; DNA: TGTGCCAGCAGCGTAGAGGCAGGCAGCTCCTATAATTCACCCCTCCACTTT
J: TRBJ2-4; V: TRBV7-2; D: -; size: -; CDR3: CASSPDSLAKNIQYF; DNA: TGTGCCAGCAGCCCCGACAGTCTAGCCAAAAACATTCAGTACTTC
J: TRBJ1-2; V: TRBV6-6; D: TRBD1; size: -; CDR3: CASSNDRAYGYTF; DNA: TGTGCCAGCAGCAACGACAGGGCATATGGCTACACCTTC
J: TRBJ1-1; V: TRBV7-9; D: -; size: -; CDR3: CASSSGSIMNTEAFF; DNA: TGTGCCAGCAGCTCGGGATCTATCATGAACACTGAAGCTTTCTTT
J: TRBJ2-1; V: TRBV5-4; D: TRBD2; size: -; CDR3: CASSFGGAGEAYNEQFF; DNA: TGTGCCAGCAGCTTCGGAGGAGCGGGAGAGGCCTACAATGAGCAGTTCTTC
J: TRBJ2-2; V: TRBV5-1; D: TRBD2; size: once; CDR3: CASSLTGTSDTGELFF; DNA: TGCGCCAGCAGCTTGACCGGGACTAGCGATACCGGGGAGCTGTTTTTT
J: TRBJ2-5; V: TRBV2; D: TRBD1; size: once; CDR3: CASTQTGKIIETQYF; DNA: TGTGCCAGCACCCAGACAGGGAAGATAATAGAGACCCAGTACTTC
J: TRBJ1-5; V: TRBV19; D: -; size: -; CDR3: CASSRGQGGYSNQPQHF; DNA: TGTGCCAGTAGTAGGGGGCAGGGCGGGTATAGCAATCAGCCCCAGCATTTT
J: TRBJ1-3; V: TRBV28; D: -; size: -; CDR3: CASSPNRAGGNTIYF; DNA: TGTGCCAGCAGTCCCAACAGGGCAGGGGGAAACACCATATATTTT
J: TRBJ1-1; V: TRBV5-1; D: -; size: few; CDR3: CASSLRGENTEAFF; DNA: TGCGCCAGCAGCCTCCGGGGGGAGAACACTGAAGCTTTCTTT
J: TRBJ1-5; V: TRBV14; D: -; size: -; CDR3: CASSQATGFSNQPQHF; DNA: TGTGCCAGCAGCCAAGCGACAGGTTTTAGCAATCAGCCCCAGCATTTT
J: TRBJ1-1; V: TRBV6-2/TRBV6-3; D: -; size: -; CDR3: CASSSGGRTEAFF; DNA: TGTGCCAGCAGTTCAGGAGGTCGCACTGAAGCTTTCTTT
J: TRBJ1-6; V: TRBV4-1; D: -; size: -; CDR3: CASSQDSTRVMPLHF; DNA: TGCGCCAGCAGCCAAGATAGCACACGGGTCATGCCCCTCCACTTT
J: TRBJ2-3; V: TRBV25-1; D: -; size: -; CDR3: CASTGRTSSTQYF; DNA: TGTGCCAGCACGGGGAGGACGTCCTCTACGCAGTATTTT
J: TRBJ2-4; V: TRBV11-2; D: TRBD2; size: -; CDR3: CASSLRGGVVNIQYF; DNA: TGTGCCAGCAGCTTACGGGGGGGTGTGGTAAACATTCAGTACTTC
J: TRBJ2-5; V: TRBV4-1; D: -; size: -; CDR3: CASSQDQRGGGETQYF; DNA: TGCGCCAGCAGCCAAGATCAGAGGGGAGGGGGAGAGACCCAGTACTTC
J: TRBJ2-3; V: TRBV19; D: TRBD2; size: few; CDR3: CASSMRSGRAGGTDTQYF; DNA: TGTGCCAGTAGTATGCGGAGCGGGAGGGCCGGTGGTACAGATACGCAGTATTTT
J: TRBJ1-1; V: TRBV24-1; D: TRBD1; size: -; CDR3: CATSDARQGGTEAFF; DNA: TGTGCCACCAGTGATGCCCGACAGGGAGGAACTGAAGCTTTCTTT
J: TRBJ1-1; V: TRBV6-6; D: -; size: -; CDR3: CASSPLGGFNTEAFF; DNA: TGTGCCAGCAGTCCCCTTGGGGGGTTTAACACTGAAGCTTTCTTT
J: TRBJ1-2; V: TRBV9; D: -; size: -; CDR3: CASSVAGGANYGYTF; DNA: TGTGCCAGCAGCGTAGCGGGGGGGGCTAACTATGGCTACACCTTC
J: TRBJ1-6; V: TRBV6-5; D: -; size: -; CDR3: CASNEGRSTSPLHF; DNA: TGTGCCAGCAACGAGGGTAGATCTACTTCACCCCTCCACTTT
J: TRBJ1-6; V: TRBV18; D: -; size: -; CDR3: CASSPLQGNSPLHF; DNA: TGTGCCAGCTCACCCCTCCAGGGGAATTCACCCCTCCACTTT
J: TRBJ2-2; V: TRBV5-1; D: TRBD2; size: -; CDR3: CASSLAGGLAVTGELFF; DNA: TGCGCCAGCAGCTTGGCCGGGGGACTAGCGGTCACCGGGGAGCTGTTTTTT
J: TRBJ1-1; V: TRBV9; D: TRBD1; size: -; CDR3: CASSTTGTGSEAFF; DNA: TGTGCCAGCAGCACAACCGGGACAGGGAGCGAAGCTTTCTTT
J: TRBJ2-1; V: TRBV29-1; D: -; size: -; CDR3: CSGTWPYGIEQFF; DNA: TGCAGCGGGACTTGGCCGTACGGGATTGAGCAGTTCTTC
J: TRBJ2-1; V: TRBV6-5; D: TRBD2; size: once; CDR3: CASRHGLAGNNEQFF; DNA: TGTGCCAGCAGGCATGGACTAGCGGGTAACAATGAGCAGTTCTTC
J: TRBJ2-3; V: TRBV18; D: TRBD2; size: -; CDR3: CASSPLAGVTDTQYF; DNA: TGTGCCAGCTCACCACTAGCGGGGGTCACAGATACGCAGTATTTT
J: TRBJ1-1; V: TRBV19; D: -; size: -; CDR3: CASSPGLANTEAFF; DNA: TGTGCCAGTAGTCCGGGACTGGCGAACACTGAAGCTTTCTTT
J: TRBJ1-4; V: TRBV28; D: TRBD1; size: -; CDR3: CASSHEGQGGEKLFF; DNA: TGTGCCAGCAGTCATGAGGGACAGGGTGGCGAAAAACTGTTTTTT
J: TRBJ1-3; V: TRBV6-4; D: -; size: -; CDR3: CASNVNSSGNTIYF; DNA: TGTGCCAGCAATGTCAACAGCTCTGGAAACACCATATATTTT
J: TRBJ2-2; V: TRBV5-4; D: -; size: -; CDR3: CASSLGAGGITGELFF; DNA: TGTGCCAGCAGCTTGGGCGCAGGGGGGATCACCGGGGAGCTGTTTTTT
J: TRBJ2-1; V: TRBV19; D: TRBD2; size: -; CDR3: CASKEPSTSGVHEQFF; DNA: TGTGCCAGTAAGGAACCCTCGACTAGCGGGGTACATGAGCAGTTCTTC
J: TRBJ2-2; V: TRBV11-2; D: TRBD2; size: -; CDR3: CASTQGTSGGGELFF; DNA: TGTGCCAGCACCCAAGGGACTAGCGGGGGCGGGGAGCTGTTTTTT
J: TRBJ2-1; V: TRBV7-3; D: -; size: -; CDR3: CASSLSRDKNEQFF; DNA: TGTGCCAGCAGCTTGTCCCGGGACAAAAATGAGCAGTTCTTC
J: TRBJ2-5; V: TRBV18; D: -; size: -; CDR3: CASSSETQYF; DNA: TGTGCCAGCTCTTCGGAGACCCAGTACTTC
J: TRBJ2-7; V: TRBV5-1; D: -; size: -; CDR3: CASSSQGASTYEQYF; DNA: TGCGCCAGCAGCTCTCAAGGGGCGAGTACCTACGAGCAGTACTTC
J: TRBJ2-7; V: TRBV3-1/TRBV3-2; D: -; size: -; CDR3: CASSSRGSDEQYF; DNA: TGTGCCAGCAGCTCACGAGGGAGCGACGAGCAGTACTTC
J: TRBJ2-7; V: TRBV9; D: TRBD1; size: -; CDR3: CASSVGDRTFYEQYF; DNA: TGTGCCAGCAGCGTAGGGGACAGGACATTCTACGAGCAGTACTTC
J: TRBJ2-1; V: TRBV28; D: -; size: -; CDR3: CASSLRIEQFF; DNA: TGTGCCAGCAGTTTGCGTATTGAGCAGTTCTTC
J: TRBJ1-5; V: TRBV19; D: -; size: -; CDR3: CASRARNNQPQHF; DNA: TGTGCCAGCCGAGCCCGTAACAATCAGCCCCAGCATTTT
J: TRBJ1-5; V: TRBV28; D: -; size: -; CDR3: CASSQLNSNQPQHF; DNA: TGTGCCAGCAGCCAACTTAATAGCAATCAGCCCCAGCATTTT
J: TRBJ1-5; V: TRBV2; D: TRBD1; size: few; CDR3: CASSAGQRVDQPQHF; DNA: TGTGCCAGCAGTGCGGGACAGCGAGTAGATCAGCCCCAGCATTTT
J: TRBJ1-5; V: TRBV28; D: -; size: few; CDR3: CASSLYVVRRDNQPQHF; DNA: TGTGCCAGCAGTTTATATGTCGTCCGAAGAGACAATCAGCCCCAGCATTTT